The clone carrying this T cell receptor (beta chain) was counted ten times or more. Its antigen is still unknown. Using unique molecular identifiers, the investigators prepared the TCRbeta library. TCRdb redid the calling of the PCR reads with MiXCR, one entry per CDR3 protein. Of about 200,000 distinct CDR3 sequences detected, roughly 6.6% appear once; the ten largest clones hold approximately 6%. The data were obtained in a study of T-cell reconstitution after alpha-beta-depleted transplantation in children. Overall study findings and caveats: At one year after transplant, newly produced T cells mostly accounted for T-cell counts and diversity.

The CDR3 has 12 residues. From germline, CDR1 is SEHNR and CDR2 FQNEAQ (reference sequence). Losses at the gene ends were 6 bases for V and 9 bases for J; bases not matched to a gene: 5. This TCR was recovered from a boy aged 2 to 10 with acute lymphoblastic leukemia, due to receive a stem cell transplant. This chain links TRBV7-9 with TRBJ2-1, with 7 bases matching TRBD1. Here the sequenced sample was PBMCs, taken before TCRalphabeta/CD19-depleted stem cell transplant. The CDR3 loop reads CASRAQGSEQFF. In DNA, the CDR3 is TGTGCCAGCAGGGCACAGGGGAGTGAGCAGTTCTTC.